This TCR beta chain appears in the sequencing data of a study of shared clonotypes between healthy human individuals. Study background: Donors consisted of two women and a few men between 18 and 49. Findings and limits, study-wide: With a few donors compared, 4.5% to 6.5% of naive CD4 clonotypes were shared.

This table comes from immunoSEQ multiplex PCR, and its TCRdb copy is limited to in-frame clones, with some not included. Found here are about a million clones, 76% of them singletons; the top ten hold nearly 1.5%. Comments on this clone: Its antigen is unknown.

Germline-derived CDR1 and CDR2 are LNHNV and YYDKDF (reference sequence). Trimming removed 3 bases at V and 2 bases at J, with 9 bases between. This CDR3 spans 14 amino acids. This receptor was obtained from a man aged 18 to 35 in good health. This chain links TRBV15 with TRBJ2-3; unclear D gene. Sample: memory CD4+ T cells sorted from blood. Subset in this sample: CD45RA-negative fraction. The CDR3 sequence is CATSSRAYTDTQYF. The CDR3 DNA is TGTGCCACCAGCAGCCGGGCCTACACAGATACGCAGTATTTT.